Sequencing of this TCR beta chain was carried out in a study of human T cells and chemical hapten exposure. About the research overall: On roughly 2 cm by roughly 2 cm of upper inner arm skin, sensitization was performed with 2% DPC.

The time point was: patch test 2, 6 weeks after DPC sensitization. Treatment denoted: therapeutic diphenylcyclopropenone sensitization with weekly scalp DPC. CDR3 length: 15 residues. V dropped 0 bases and J dropped 2 bases, with 11 bases sitting between them. Germline V gene sequence: CDR1 DFQATT, CDR2 SNEGSKA (reference sequence). TCRdb itself ran the RACE reads through MiXCR, one entry per CDR3 protein. This table holds some 82,000 distinct CDR3 sequences, 6.6% found once. This clonotype was recorded at least ten times. The antigen is undetermined. Study conclusions and caveats: The immune response of these alopecia patients might not match healthy individuals'. Relative to control repertoires, expanded TCRs gave rise to significantly more large CDR3 similarity clusters.

The genes are TRBV20-1 and TRBJ1-5; no clear D. The specimen was whole blood, collected in connection with sensitization to the hapten diphenylcyclopropenone (DPC). This clonotype was sampled from a woman aged 25 to 39 with alopecia areata. Some clones in this sample may be carry-over from other donors' samples. CDR3 nucleotides: TGCAGTGCTAGAGAATCCGGGAAGGGCAATCAGCCCCAGCATTTT. Translated, it gives CSARESGKGNQPQHF.